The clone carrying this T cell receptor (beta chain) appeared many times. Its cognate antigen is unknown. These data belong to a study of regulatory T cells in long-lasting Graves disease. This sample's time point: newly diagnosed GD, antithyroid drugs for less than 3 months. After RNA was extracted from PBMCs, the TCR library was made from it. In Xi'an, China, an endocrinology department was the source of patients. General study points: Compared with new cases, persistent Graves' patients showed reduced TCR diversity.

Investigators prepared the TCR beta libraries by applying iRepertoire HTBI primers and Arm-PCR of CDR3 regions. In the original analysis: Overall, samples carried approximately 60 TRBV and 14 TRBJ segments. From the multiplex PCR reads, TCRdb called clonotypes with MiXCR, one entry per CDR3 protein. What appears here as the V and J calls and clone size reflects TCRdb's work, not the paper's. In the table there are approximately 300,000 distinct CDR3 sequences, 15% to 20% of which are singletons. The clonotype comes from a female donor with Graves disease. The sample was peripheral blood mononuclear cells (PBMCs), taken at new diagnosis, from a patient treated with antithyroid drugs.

CDR3 nucleotides: TGCAGTGCTAGAGATCCAGGCTCAGGGACCCAGTACTTC. Protein product: CSARDPGSGTQYF. V is TRBV20-1 and J is TRBJ2-5; the D is unclear. The CDR3 has 13 amino acids. CDR1 and CDR2 (germline): DFQATT, SNEGSKA (reference sequence). Trimming cost V 0 bases and J 7 bases, with 12 bases left between them.